The present T cell receptor beta chain was sequenced within a study of control samples from healthy donors and cancer patients. Profiling relied on immunoSEQ multiplex PCR, and the TCRdb table lists in-frame clones only, not all of them. This repertoire shows 150,000 to 200,000 clones, 70% to 90% found once; its top ten account for 12%. This CDR3 is 15 amino acids long. CDR1 is MNHEY, CDR2 SVGEGT, per germline. Trimming cost V 0 bases and J 7 bases; bases outside gene matches: 4. This chain uses TRBV6-2 or TRBV6-3 with TRBJ2-1; 9 nucleotides line up with TRBD2. The receptor was isolated from a man between 25 and 39 years old in good health. The sequencing sample was made of blood. DNA of the CDR3: TGTGCCAGCAGTTACTCTAGCGGGAGTCTGAATGAGCAGTTCTTC. Encoded protein: CASSYSSGSLNEQFF.